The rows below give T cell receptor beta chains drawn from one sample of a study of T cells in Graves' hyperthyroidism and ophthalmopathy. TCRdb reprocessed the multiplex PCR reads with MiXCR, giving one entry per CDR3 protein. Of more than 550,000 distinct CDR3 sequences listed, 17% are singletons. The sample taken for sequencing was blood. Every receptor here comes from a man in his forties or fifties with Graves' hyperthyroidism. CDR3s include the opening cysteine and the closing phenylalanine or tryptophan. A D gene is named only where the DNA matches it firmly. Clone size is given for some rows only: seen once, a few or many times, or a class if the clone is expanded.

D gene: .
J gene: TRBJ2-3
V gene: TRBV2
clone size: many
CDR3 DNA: TGTGCCAGCAGTGGGCGAGGTGCGGCAAATACGCAGTATTTT
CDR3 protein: CASSGRGAANTQYF

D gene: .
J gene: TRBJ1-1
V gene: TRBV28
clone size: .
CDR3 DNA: TGTGCCAGCAGCCCAGGACGGGGGGCGAACACTGAAGCTTTCTTT
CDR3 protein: CASSPGRGANTEAFF

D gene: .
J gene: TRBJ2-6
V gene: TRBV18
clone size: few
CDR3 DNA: TGTGCCAGCTCCCCAAACGAGGCTGGGGCCAACGTCCTGACTTTC
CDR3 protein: CASSPNEAGANVLTF

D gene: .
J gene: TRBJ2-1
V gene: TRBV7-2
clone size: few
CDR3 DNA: TGTGCCAGCAGCTTAAGGAACACCCGCTCCTACAATGAGCAGTTCTTC
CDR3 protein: CASSLRNTRSYNEQFF

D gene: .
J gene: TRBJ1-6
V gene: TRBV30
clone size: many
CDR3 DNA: TGTGCCTGGAGTGCTACAGGGTTACGAAATTCACCCCTCCACTTT
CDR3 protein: CAWSATGLRNSPLHF

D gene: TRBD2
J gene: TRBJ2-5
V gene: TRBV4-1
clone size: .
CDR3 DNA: TGCGCCAGCAGCTACGGGACTAGCGGGAGTGGGGAGACCCAGTACTTC
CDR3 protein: CASSYGTSGSGETQYF

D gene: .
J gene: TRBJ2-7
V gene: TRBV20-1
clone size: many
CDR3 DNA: TGCAGTGCTATGACAGCCGTCAGGGGGGGCTACGAGCAGTACTTC
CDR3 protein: CSAMTAVRGGYEQYF

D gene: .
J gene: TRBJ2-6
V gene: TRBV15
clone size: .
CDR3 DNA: TGTGCCACCAGCAGAGTTTCGTACTCTGGGGCCAACGTCCTGACTTTC
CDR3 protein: CATSRVSYSGANVLTF

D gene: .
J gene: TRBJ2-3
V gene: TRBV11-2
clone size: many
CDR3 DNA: TGTGCCAGTACCAGGGTGAGGGCTACAGATACGCAGTATTTT
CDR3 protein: CASTRVRATDTQYF

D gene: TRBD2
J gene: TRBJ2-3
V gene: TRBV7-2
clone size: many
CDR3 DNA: TGTGCCAGCAAACTAGCGGGGAGCACAGATACGCAGTATTTT
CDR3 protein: CASKLAGSTDTQYF

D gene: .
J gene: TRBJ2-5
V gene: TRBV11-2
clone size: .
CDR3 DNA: TGTGCCAGCGCTCGGGGGAGTGGGCCCCAAGAGACCCAGTACTTC
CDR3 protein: CASARGSGPQETQYF

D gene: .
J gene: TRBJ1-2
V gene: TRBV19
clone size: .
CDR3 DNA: TGTGCCAGTGCGGGAGCGGACACCTCTAACTATGGCTACACCTTC
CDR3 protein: CASAGADTSNYGYTF

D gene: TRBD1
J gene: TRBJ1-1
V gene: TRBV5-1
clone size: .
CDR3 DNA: TGCGCCAGCGGCTGGACAGGGATCAACACTGAAGCTTTCTTT
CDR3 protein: CASGWTGINTEAFF

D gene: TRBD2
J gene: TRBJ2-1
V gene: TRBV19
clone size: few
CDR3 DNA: TGTGCCAGTAGTATTGGGGCTAGCGGGAGTGATGAGCAGTTCTTC
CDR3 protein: CASSIGASGSDEQFF

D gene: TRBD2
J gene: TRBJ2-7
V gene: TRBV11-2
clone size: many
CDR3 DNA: TGTGCCAGCAGCCCAATCGGGACTAGTACTTACGAGCAGTACTTC
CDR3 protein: CASSPIGTSTYEQYF

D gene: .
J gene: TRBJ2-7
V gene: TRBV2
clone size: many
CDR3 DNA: TGTGCCAGCAGTGAGGACAGAGAATACGAGCAGTACTTC
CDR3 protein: CASSEDREYEQYF

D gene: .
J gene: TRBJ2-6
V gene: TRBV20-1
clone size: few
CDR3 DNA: TGCAGTGCTAGAGATTCCAACCCGGCGGGTGCCAACGTCCTGACTTTC
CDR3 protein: CSARDSNPAGANVLTF

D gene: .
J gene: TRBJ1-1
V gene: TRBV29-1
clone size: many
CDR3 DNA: TGCAGCCTAGCAGGTCCAGGGAGGTACACTGAAGCTTTCTTT
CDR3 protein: CSLAGPGRYTEAFF

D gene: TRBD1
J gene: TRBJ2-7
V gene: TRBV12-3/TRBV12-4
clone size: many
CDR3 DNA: TGTGCCAGCAGTTTAAATGGACAGGGTTTCTACGAGCAGTACTTC
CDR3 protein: CASSLNGQGFYEQYF

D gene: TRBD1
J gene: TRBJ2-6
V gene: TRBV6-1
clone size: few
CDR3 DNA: TGTGCCAGCAGCGTGGGGGACAGGACTAACTCTGGGGCCAACGTCCTGACTTTC
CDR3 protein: CASSVGDRTNSGANVLTF

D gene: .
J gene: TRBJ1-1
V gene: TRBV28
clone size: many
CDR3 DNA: TGTGCCAGCAGTTTCTCCGGGGAGAACACTGAAGCTTTCTTT
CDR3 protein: CASSFSGENTEAFF

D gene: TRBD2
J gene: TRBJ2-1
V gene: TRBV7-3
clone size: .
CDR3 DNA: TGTGCCAGCAGCAGACTAGCGGGAGGGCGCGATGAGCAGTTCTTC
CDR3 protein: CASSRLAGGRDEQFF

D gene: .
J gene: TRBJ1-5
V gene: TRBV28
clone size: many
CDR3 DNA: TGTGCCAGCAGTCTCCACCAGGGAACTCCTTCTAGCAATCAGCCCCAGCATTTT
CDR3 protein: CASSLHQGTPSSNQPQHF

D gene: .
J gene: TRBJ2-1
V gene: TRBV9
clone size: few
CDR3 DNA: TGTGCCAGCAGCGTAGAGAGTTGGAGCGTTCCTAATGAGCAGTTCTTC
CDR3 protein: CASSVESWSVPNEQFF

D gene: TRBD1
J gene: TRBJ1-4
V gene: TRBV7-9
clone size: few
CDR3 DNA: TGTGCCAGCAGCTCCAGACAGGGGGATAATGAAAAACTGTTTTTT
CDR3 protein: CASSSRQGDNEKLFF

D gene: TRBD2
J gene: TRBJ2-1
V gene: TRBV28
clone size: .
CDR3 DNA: TGTGCCAGCAGTTCTAGCGGGGGAGAGGAGTCCAATGAGCAGTTCTTC
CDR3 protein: CASSSSGGEESNEQFF

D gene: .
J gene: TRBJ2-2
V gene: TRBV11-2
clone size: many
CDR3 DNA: TGTGCCAGCAGCCGTAGAGGAGAGGGGGAGCTGTTTTTT
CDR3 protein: CASSRRGEGELFF

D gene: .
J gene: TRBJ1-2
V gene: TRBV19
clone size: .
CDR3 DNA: TGTGCCAGTACCAGTCCTGCTGAGGGATACTATGGCTACACCTTC
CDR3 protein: CASTSPAEGYYGYTF

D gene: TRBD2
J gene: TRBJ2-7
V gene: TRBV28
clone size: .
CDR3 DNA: TGTGCCAGCAGACCTGCCGGGACTAGCGGGGGGTACGAGCAGTACTTC
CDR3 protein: CASRPAGTSGGYEQYF

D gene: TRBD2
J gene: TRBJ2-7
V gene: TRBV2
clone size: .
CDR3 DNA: TGTGCCAGCTCCCGGACGGCTAGCGGAGACTACGAGCAGTACTTC
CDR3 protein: CASSRTASGDYEQYF

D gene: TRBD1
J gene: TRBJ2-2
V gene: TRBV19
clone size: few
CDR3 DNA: TGTGCCAGCCGACAGGGGCAGAACACCGGGGAGCTGTTTTTT
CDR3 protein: CASRQGQNTGELFF

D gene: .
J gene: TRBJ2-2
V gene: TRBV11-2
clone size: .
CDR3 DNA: TGTGCCAGCAGATCCAGAGGGACCGGGGAGCTGTTTTTT
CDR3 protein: CASRSRGTGELFF

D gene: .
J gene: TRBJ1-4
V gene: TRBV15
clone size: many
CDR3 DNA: TGTGCCACCAGCAGAGATCCGGGGGCAGATGAAAAACTGTTTTTT
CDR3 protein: CATSRDPGADEKLFF

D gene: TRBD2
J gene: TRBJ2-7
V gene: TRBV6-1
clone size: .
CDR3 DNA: TGTGCCAGCAGTAAAGGGACTAGCGGGAGTGTAGGCGAGCAGTACTTC
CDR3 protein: CASSKGTSGSVGEQYF

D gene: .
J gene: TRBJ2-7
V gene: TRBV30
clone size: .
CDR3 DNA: TGTGCCTTGGGCCGGGGGGCGGAATACGAGCAGTACTTC
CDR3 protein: CALGRGAEYEQYF

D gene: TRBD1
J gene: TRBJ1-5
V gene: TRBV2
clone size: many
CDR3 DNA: TGTGCCAGCAGTGGACCGGGACAGGGTAGCAATCAGCCCCAGCATTTT
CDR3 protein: CASSGPGQGSNQPQHF

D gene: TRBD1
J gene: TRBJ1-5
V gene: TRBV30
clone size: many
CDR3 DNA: TGTGCCTGGTCCACAGGGGAGGGGGTTCGGCCCCAGCATTTT
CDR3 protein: CAWSTGEGVRPQHF

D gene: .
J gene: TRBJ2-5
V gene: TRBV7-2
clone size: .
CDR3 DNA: TGTGCCAGCAGCTCCCCGGTGGACCTTGAGACCCAGTCCTTC
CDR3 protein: CASSSPVDLETQSF

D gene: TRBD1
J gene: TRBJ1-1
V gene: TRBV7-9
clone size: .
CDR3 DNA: TGTGCCAGCAGCTTAGCAGGGGGCAGTGAAGCTTTCTTT
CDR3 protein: CASSLAGGSEAFF